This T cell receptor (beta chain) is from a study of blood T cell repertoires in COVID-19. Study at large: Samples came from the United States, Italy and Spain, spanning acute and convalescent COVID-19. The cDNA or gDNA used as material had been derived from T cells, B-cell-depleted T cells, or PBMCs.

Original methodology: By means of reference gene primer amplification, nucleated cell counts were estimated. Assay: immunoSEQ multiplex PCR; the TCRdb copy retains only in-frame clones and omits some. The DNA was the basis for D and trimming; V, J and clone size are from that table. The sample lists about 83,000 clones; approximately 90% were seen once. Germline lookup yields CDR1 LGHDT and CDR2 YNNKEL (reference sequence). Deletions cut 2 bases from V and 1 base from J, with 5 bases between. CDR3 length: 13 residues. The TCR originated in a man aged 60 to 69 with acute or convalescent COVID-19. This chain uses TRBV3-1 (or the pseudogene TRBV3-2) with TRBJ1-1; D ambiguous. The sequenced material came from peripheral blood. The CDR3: CASSQPENTEAFF. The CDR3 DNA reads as TGTGCCAGCAGCCAACCAGAGAACACTGAAGCTTTCTTT.